The 8 T cell receptor beta chains below were found in one sample sequenced in a study of T-cell reconstitution after alpha-beta-depleted transplantation in children. A library of TCRbeta sequences, prepared with unique molecular identifiers, was generated. TCRdb reprocessed the PCR reads with MiXCR, giving one entry per CDR3 protein. The sample holds roughly 490,000 distinct CDR3 sequences, about an eighth seen once. The sequences come from PBMCs, mostly from graft donor cells, collected 180 days after TCRalphabeta/CD19-depleted stem cell transplant. The receptor set was obtained from a female patient aged 2-15 years who had a stem cell transplant for aplastic anemia, so the T cells may come from the graft donor.

This sequence joins TRBV11-2 and TRBJ2-1; D is unresolved. This CDR3 spans 14 amino acids. Germline assignment: CDR1 SGHAT and CDR2 FQNNGV. With 2 bases removed from V and 3 bases from J, the gap between germline ends came to 8 bases. CDR3 nucleotides: TGTGCCAGCAGCTTACCCATCCTCTACAATGAGCAGTTCTTC. Its translation is CASSLPILYNEQFF.

V usage is TRBV19 and J usage is TRBJ2-1; D is unclear. This CDR3 is 13 amino acids long. V was shortened by 1 base and J by 8 bases, with 9 bases between the two germline ends. Germline assignment: CDR1 LNHDA and CDR2 SQIVND (reference sequence). The CDR3 reads CASSIVGWDEQFF. The DNA of the CDR3 is TGTGCCAGTAGTATAGTAGGATGGGATGAGCAGTTCTTC. Complete variable domain (other parts from reference TRBV19 and TRBJ2-1): DGGITQSPKYLFRKEGQNVTLSCEQNLNHDAMYWYRQDPGQGLRLIYYSQIVNDFQKGDIAEGYSVSREKKESFPLTVTSAQKNPTAFYLCASSIVGWDEQFFGPGTRLTVL.

Comments on this clonotype: Mismatch with germline at one junction end may stem from a read error. The V call is TRBV27, the J call TRBJ1-5; 10 nucleotides match TRBD1. The CDR3 extends over 17 amino acids. Germline CDR1 reads MNHEY; CDR2 reads SMNVEV (reference sequence). CDR3: CATSLRQGAWGNQPQHF. The CDR3 DNA sequence: TGTGCCACCAGTTTGAGACAGGGGGCTTGGGGTAATCAGCCCCAGCATTTT.

This clonotype has ten or more counts. The V gene is TRBV5-1, the J gene TRBJ2-3; maybe TRBD1 (6 bases). The ends were cut back, 1 base at V and 4 bases at J, with 13 bases in the middle. CDR3 length equals 15 residues. The germline CDR1 and CDR2 sequences are SGHRS and YFSETQ. CDR3 sequence: CASSLQGIGPDTQYF. In DNA form, the CDR3 reads TGCGCCAGCAGCTTGCAGGGGATAGGGCCAGATACGCAGTATTTT.

The chain employs TRBV7-9 and TRBJ2-5; D not resolved. The CDR3 spans 15 residues. V shed 6 bases and J shed 0 bases, with 14 bases lying between them. The V gene's germline CDR1 is SEHNR and CDR2 FQNEAQ (reference sequence). The CDR3 sequence: CASSYKLVYQETQYF. In nucleotides, the CDR3 is TGTGCCAGCAGTTACAAATTGGTGTACCAAGAGACCCAGTACTTC.

J is TRBJ2-1 and V is TRBV6-4, with a possible D match to TRBD2 (5 bases). The CDR3 length is 14 residues. CDR1 MRHNA and CDR2 SNTAGT come from the germline V gene. With 2 bases removed from V and 9 bases from J, the gap between germline ends came to 14 bases. Here the CDR3 DNA reads TGTGCCAGCAGTGACGAGGGCAGTCGGGGTGAGCAGTTCTTC. This codes for CASSDEGSRGEQFF.

This clonotype was detected a few times. The chain carries TRBV20-1 and TRBJ2-3; unclear D gene. Germline CDR1 and CDR2: DFQATT and SNEGSKA (reference sequence). This CDR3 has 13 amino acids. The ends were cut back, 6 bases at V and 1 base at J, with 11 bases in the middle. The CDR3 nucleotides read TGCAGTGCCCCCCACCCCCGCACAGATACGCAGTATTTT. It translates to CSAPHPRTDTQYF.

There are a few counts of this clonotype. The chain links TRBV11-2 to TRBJ2-1, with 8 bases lining up with TRBD2. Germline V CDR1 and CDR2: SGHAT, FQNNGV. The CDR3 totals 17 residues. J lost 0 bases, V lost 3 bases, and 7 bases had no gene match. CDR3 protein: CASSFRLARRSYNEQFF. CDR3 in DNA: TGTGCCAGCAGCTTCAGACTAGCGAGGCGCTCCTACAATGAGCAGTTCTTC.